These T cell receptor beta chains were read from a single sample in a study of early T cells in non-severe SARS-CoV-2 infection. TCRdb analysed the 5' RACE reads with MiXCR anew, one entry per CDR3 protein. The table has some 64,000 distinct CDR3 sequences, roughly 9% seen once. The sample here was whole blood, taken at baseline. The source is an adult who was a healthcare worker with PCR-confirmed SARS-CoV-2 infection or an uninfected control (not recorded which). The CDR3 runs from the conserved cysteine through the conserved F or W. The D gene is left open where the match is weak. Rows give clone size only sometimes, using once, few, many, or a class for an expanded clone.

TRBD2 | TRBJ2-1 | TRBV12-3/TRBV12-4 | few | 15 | CASSSGLALYNEQFF | TGTGCCAGCAGTTCGGGACTAGCTCTCTACAATGAGCAGTTCTTC
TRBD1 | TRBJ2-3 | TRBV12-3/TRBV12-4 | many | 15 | CASSLQGQGGDTQYF | TGTGCCAGCAGTCTACAAGGACAGGGGGGAGATACGCAGTATTTT
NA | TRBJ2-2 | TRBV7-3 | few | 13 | CASSPGVSGELFF | TGTGCCAGCAGCCCGGGGGTCTCCGGGGAGCTGTTTTTT
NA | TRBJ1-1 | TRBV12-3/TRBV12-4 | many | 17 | CASTWVLNSRSNTEAFF | TGTGCCAGCACCTGGGTCCTGAACTCGCGATCGAACACTGAAGCTTTCTTT
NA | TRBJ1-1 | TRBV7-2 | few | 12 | CASSTTGPEAFF | TGTGCCAGCAGCACAACCGGACCTGAAGCTTTCTTT
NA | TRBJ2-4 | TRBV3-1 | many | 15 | CASSHRYTAKNIQYF | TGTGCCAGCAGCCACCGGTATACCGCCAAAAACATTCAGTACTTC
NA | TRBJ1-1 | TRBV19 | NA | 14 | CASSSTVRGTEAFF | TGTGCCAGTAGTTCCACAGTCAGGGGCACTGAAGCTTTCTTT
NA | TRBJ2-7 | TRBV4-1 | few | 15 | CASSRSMGGTYEQYF | TGCGCCAGCAGCCGCTCGATGGGGGGAACCTACGAGCAGTACTTC
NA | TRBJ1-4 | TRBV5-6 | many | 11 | CASHHSGALFF | TGTGCCAGCCATCACTCCGGGGCATTGTTTTTT
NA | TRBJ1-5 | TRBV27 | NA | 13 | CASSLGGGQPQHF | TGTGCCAGCAGTCTGGGGGGGGGACAGCCCCAGCATTTT
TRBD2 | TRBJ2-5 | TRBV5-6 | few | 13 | CASRGAGEETQYF | TGTGCCAGCAGGGGAGCGGGAGAAGAGACCCAGTACTTC
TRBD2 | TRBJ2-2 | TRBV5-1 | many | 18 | CASSLMSRASGTAGELFF | TGCGCCAGCAGCTTGATGTCCCGGGCTAGCGGCACCGCCGGGGAGCTGTTTTTT
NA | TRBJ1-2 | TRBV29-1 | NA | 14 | CSVVARGKDDGYTF | TGCAGCGTTGTAGCCAGAGGAAAAGACGATGGCTACACCTTC
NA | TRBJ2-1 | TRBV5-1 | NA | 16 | CASSLGWTTGRNEQFF | TGCGCCAGCAGCTTGGGGTGGACAACGGGCAGGAATGAGCAGTTCTTC
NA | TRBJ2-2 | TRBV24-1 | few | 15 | CATSDLGRYTGELFF | TGTGCCACCAGTGATTTGGGCAGATACACCGGGGAGCTGTTTTTT
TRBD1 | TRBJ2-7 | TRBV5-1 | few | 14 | CASSLGPGTGEQYF | TGCGCCAGCAGCCTTGGACCCGGGACAGGCGAGCAGTACTTC
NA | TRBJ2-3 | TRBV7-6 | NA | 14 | CASSLEAGTDTQYF | TGTGCCAGCAGCTTAGAAGCGGGCACAGATACGCAGTATTTT
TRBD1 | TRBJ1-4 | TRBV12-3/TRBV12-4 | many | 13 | CASSRGQLEKLFF | TGTGCCAGCAGTCGGGGACAGCTGGAAAAACTGTTTTTT
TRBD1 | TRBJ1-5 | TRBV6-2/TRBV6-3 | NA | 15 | CASSSDRTSNQPQHF | TGTGCCAGCAGTTCGGACAGGACTAGCAATCAGCCCCAGCATTTT
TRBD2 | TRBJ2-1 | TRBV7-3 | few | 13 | CASSSEREDEQFF | TGTGCCAGCAGCTCAGAGCGGGAGGATGAGCAGTTCTTC
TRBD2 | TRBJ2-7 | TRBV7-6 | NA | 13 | CASSRGLAAEQYF | TGTGCCAGCAGCCGGGGACTAGCGGCCGAGCAGTACTTC
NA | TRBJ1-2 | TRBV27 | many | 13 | CASTTNPYFGYTF | TGTGCCAGCACGACAAATCCCTATTTTGGCTACACCTTC
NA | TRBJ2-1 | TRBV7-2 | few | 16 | CASSQSDVLRYNEQFF | TGTGCCAGCAGCCAGTCCGACGTGCTGCGGTACAATGAGCAGTTCTTC
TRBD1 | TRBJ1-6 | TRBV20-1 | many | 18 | CSASRDRGRGSYNSPLHF | TGCAGTGCTAGTCGGGACAGGGGAAGAGGATCCTATAATTCACCCCTCCACTTT
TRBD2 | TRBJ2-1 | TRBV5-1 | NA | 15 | CASSLGLAGVNEQFF | TGCGCCAGCAGCCTCGGACTAGCGGGAGTCAATGAGCAGTTCTTC
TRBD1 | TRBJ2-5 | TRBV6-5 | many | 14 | CASSSGQGQETQYF | TGTGCCAGCAGCTCCGGACAGGGCCAAGAGACCCAGTACTTC
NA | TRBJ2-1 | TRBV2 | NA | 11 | CASSDRAARFF | TGTGCCAGCAGTGACAGGGCGGCCCGGTTCTTC
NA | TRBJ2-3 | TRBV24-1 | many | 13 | CATSDSSVDTQYF | TGTGCCACCAGTGATTCCTCCGTGGATACGCAGTATTTT
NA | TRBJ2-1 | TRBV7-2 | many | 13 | CASSLAGNNEQFF | TGTGCCAGCAGCTTAGCGGGTAACAATGAGCAGTTCTTC
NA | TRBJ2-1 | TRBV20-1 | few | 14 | CSATLGRGSNEQFF | TGCAGTGCTACCCTGGGGAGGGGGAGTAATGAGCAGTTCTTC
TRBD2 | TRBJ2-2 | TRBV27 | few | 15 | CASGLSGSYTGELFF | TGTGCCAGCGGTCTTAGCGGGAGTTACACCGGGGAGCTGTTTTTT
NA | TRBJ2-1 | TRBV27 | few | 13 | CASSLSRENEQFF | TGTGCCAGCAGTTTAAGTAGGGAGAATGAGCAGTTCTTC
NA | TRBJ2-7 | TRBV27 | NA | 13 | CASGALGQHEQYF | TGTGCCAGCGGAGCTTTGGGACAACACGAGCAGTACTTC
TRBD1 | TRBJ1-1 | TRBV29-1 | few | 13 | CSVGTGGKAEAFF | TGCAGCGTAGGGACAGGGGGTAAGGCTGAAGCTTTCTTT
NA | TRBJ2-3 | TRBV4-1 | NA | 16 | CASSQGRTASTDTQYF | TGCGCCAGCAGCCAAGGGAGGACAGCTAGCACAGATACGCAGTATTTT
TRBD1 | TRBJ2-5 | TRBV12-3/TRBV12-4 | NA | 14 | CASSLRQGTGTQYF | TGTGCCAGCAGTTTAAGACAGGGGACAGGGACCCAGTACTTC
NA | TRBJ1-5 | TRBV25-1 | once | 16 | CASSVGGFGSNQPQHF | TGTGCCAGCAGTGTTGGGGGCTTTGGTAGCAATCAGCCCCAGCATTTT
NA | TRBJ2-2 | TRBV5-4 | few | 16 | CASSPLQGRQTGELFF | TGTGCCAGCAGCCCACTCCAGGGACGGCAGACCGGGGAGCTGTTTTTT
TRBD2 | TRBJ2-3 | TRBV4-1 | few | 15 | CASSTYSGDGDTQYF | TGCGCCAGCAGCACGTATAGCGGGGACGGGGATACGCAGTATTTT
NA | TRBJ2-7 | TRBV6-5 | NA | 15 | CASSRGPPLNYEQYF | TGTGCCAGCAGCCGGGGACCTCCGTTGAATTACGAGCAGTACTTC
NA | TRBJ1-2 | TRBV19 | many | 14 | CASSIAPGDYGYTF | TGTGCCAGTAGTATAGCCCCCGGCGACTATGGCTACACCTTC
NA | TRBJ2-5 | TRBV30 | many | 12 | CAWKGGQETQYF | TGTGCCTGGAAAGGCGGTCAAGAGACCCAGTACTTC
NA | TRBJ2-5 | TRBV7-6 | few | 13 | CASSLMTGETQYF | TGTGCCAGCAGCTTAATGACGGGAGAGACCCAGTACTTC
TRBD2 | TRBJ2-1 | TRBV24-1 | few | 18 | CATSDPRLAGGYYNEQFF | TGTGCCACCAGTGATCCCCGACTAGCGGGAGGCTACTACAATGAGCAGTTCTTC
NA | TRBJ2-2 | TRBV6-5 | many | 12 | CASRLNTGELFF | TGTGCCAGCCGACTTAACACCGGGGAGCTGTTTTTT